Listed here are 22 T cell receptor beta chains from one sample, sequenced in a study of cytotoxic CD8 clonotypes in ibrutinib-treated CLL. The repertoire was sequenced with immunoSEQ multiplex PCR; TCRdb's copy has only in-frame clones and lacks some. The table has about 74,000 clones, 80% seen once; the top ten hold approximately 7.7%. The starting material was PBMCs, obtained at disease progression, from a patient treated with ibrutinib. These receptors were taken from a human donor with chronic lymphocytic leukemia.

The chain combines TRBV6-5 with TRBJ1-4; maybe TRBD1 (6 bases). The CDR3 is 14 residues long. Germline CDR1 and CDR2: MNHEY and SVGAGI. The V gene lost 2 bases and the J gene lost 8 bases, with 12 bases spanning the gap. This chain's CDR3 is CASSYPQGREKLFF. CDR3 DNA: TGTGCCAGCAGTTACCCGCAGGGGAGAGAAAAACTGTTTTTT.

The rearrangement uses TRBV5-5 and TRBJ2-1; 7 bases are a match to TRBD1. After removal of 0 bases from V and 9 bases from J, the junction contained 15 bases not matched to a gene. The germline gives CDR1 SGHKS, CDR2 YYEKEE (reference sequence). This CDR3 has 17 residues. CDR3 nucleotide sequence: TGTGCCAGCAGCTTGGACATATCGTCCGGGACAGTATCTGAGCAGTTCTTC. Translation gives CASSLDISSGTVSEQFF.

The CDR3 DNA reads TGTGCCAGCGGTCACCCCAGAATCTCCTACGAGCAGTACTTC. Encoded protein: CASGHPRISYEQYF. The V call is TRBV2, the J call TRBJ2-7, with D uncertain. There are 14 residues in the CDR3. The V end lost 8 bases, the J end lost 0 bases, and 14 bases lay between the germline ends. Germline CDR1 and CDR2: SNHLY and FYNNEI.

The chain employs TRBV2 and TRBJ2-3; 14 positions match TRBD2. This CDR3 is built from 17 residues. The trim removed 0 bases at V and 6 bases at J, leaving 5 bases unmatched. CDR1 is SNHLY, CDR2 FYNNEI, per germline. CDR3 sequence: CASSEARLAGGRDTQYF. In nucleotides, the CDR3 is TGTGCCAGCAGTGAAGCCCGACTAGCGGGAGGGCGCGATACGCAGTATTTT.

There are many counts of this clone. The chain combines TRBV2 with TRBJ2-3, with D uncertain. This CDR3 region has 13 residues. The germline CDR1 and CDR2 sequences are SNHLY and FYNNEI. The V end lost 7 bases, the J end lost 2 bases, and 10 bases lay between the germline ends. The CDR3 bases are TGTGCCAGCACCCGTCCAAACACAGATACGCAGTATTTT. Translating it yields CASTRPNTDTQYF.

This rearrangement joins TRBV7-9 to TRBJ2-5; 8 bases align to TRBD2. V gave up 9 bases and J gave up 5 bases; unmatched junction bases: 11. The CDR3 runs to 14 residues. CDR1 is SEHNR, CDR2 FQNEAQ, per germline (reference sequence). CDR3 residues: CARSRGGREETQYF. The CDR3 nucleotides are TGTGCCAGGTCGCGCGGGGGGCGGGAGGAGACCCAGTACTTC.

The J gene is TRBJ2-1, the V gene TRBV6-4; D uncertain. V was clipped by 0 bases and J by 1 base, with 7 bases between them. Looked up from germline, CDR1 is MRHNA and CDR2 is SNTAGT. CDR3 size: 15 residues. The chain's CDR3 is CASSDSSDSYNEQFF. Here the CDR3 DNA reads TGTGCCAGCAGTGACTCTAGTGATTCCTACAATGAGCAGTTCTTC.

This sequence joins TRBV6-5 and TRBJ1-4; D remains ambiguous. This CDR3 has 13 amino acids. The V gene's germline CDR1 is MNHEY and CDR2 SVGAGI. V was trimmed by 6 bases and J by 2 bases, leaving 7 bases between them. The CDR3, as DNA: TGTGCCAGCAGAGAGTGGACTAATGAAAAACTGTTTTTT. It yields the protein CASREWTNEKLFF.

This chain joins TRBV13 and TRBJ2-5; D remains unclear. This CDR3 spans 14 amino acids. Germline V gene sequence: CDR1 PRHDT, CDR2 FYEKMQ (reference sequence). V was clipped by 4 bases and J by 1 base, with 10 bases between them. CDR3 loop: CASSSTFSQETQYF. In DNA form, the CDR3 reads TGTGCCAGCAGCTCCACGTTTTCCCAAGAGACCCAGTACTTC.

This clone appeared once. This chain links TRBV18 with TRBJ1-6, with D unclear. The germline V and J ends were trimmed by 2 bases and 6 bases, with 14 bases remaining between them. The germline CDR1 and CDR2 sequences are KGHSH and LQKENI. The length of the CDR3 is 16 residues. CDR3 sequence: CASSPSYRVANSPLHF. The DNA of the CDR3 is TGTGCCAGCTCACCATCCTACCGGGTTGCTAATTCACCCCTCCACTTT.

To note about this clone: This specimen includes other DNA sequences encoding the same CDR3. J is TRBJ1-5 and V is TRBV6-1; D is unclear. Germline loops: CDR1 MNHNS, CDR2 SASEGT. V lost 2 bases and J 6 bases, leaving 14 bases between the germline ends. The CDR3 consists of 15 residues. CDR3 residues: CASSEIGGMGQPQHF. Written as DNA, the CDR3 is TGTGCCAGCAGTGAAATTGGCGGAATGGGTCAGCCCCAGCATTTT.

The rearrangement links TRBV7-2 to TRBJ1-4; 7 positions agree with TRBD1. Germline V lookup: CDR1 SGHTA, CDR2 FQGNSA. The junction had 7 bases not matched to a gene; V was cut back by 4 bases and J by 5 bases. The CDR3 totals 15 residues. The CDR3: CASSYRQGLNEKLFF. The CDR3 nucleotides are TGTGCCAGCAGCTATCGACAGGGACTAAATGAAAAACTGTTTTTT.

The chain has TRBV28 and TRBJ1-2; 9 bases agree with TRBD1. Germline V gene data show CDR1 as MDHEN and CDR2 as SYDVKM. The CDR3 totals 15 residues. With 8 bases clipped from V and 4 bases from J, the junction kept 11 bases outside the gene matches. The CDR3 nucleotides are TGTGCCAGCCTACAGGGGGCTGATTTGGGCTATGGCTACACCTTC. It yields the protein CASLQGADLGYGYTF.

The genes are TRBV6-5 and TRBJ1-1; D remains unclear. Germline-derived CDR1 and CDR2 are MNHEY and SVGAGI. The V and J ends lost 6 bases and 8 bases respectively, with 19 bases between them. CDR3 length equals 14 residues. The CDR3 region is CASRVLREQREAFF. The CDR3 DNA reads as TGTGCCAGCAGGGTCCTGAGGGAACAAAGAGAAGCTTTCTTT.

The chain joins TRBV29-1 to TRBJ2-5; the match to TRBD2 covers 7 bases. CDR3 length equals 11 residues. In germline, CDR1 is SQVTM, CDR2 ANQGSEA. The V and J ends lost 6 bases and 5 bases, in that order; junction bases with no gene match: 3. The CDR3 DNA follows: TGCAGCGTGGGACTACGGGAGACCCAGTACTTC. It specifies CSVGLRETQYF.

V and J are TRBV5-6 and TRBJ2-7; D is unclear. Trimming took 0 bases from V and 6 from J, leaving 13 bases between them. Germline CDR1 and CDR2: SGHDT and YYEEEE. The CDR3 is 14 amino acids. For the CDR3, the DNA is TGTGCCAGCAGCTTGGCACACCAAGTTGGCGAGCAGTACTTC. It yields the protein CASSLAHQVGEQYF.

This clone was counted once. This rearrangement joins TRBV18 to TRBJ2-3; D is possibly TRBD2 (6 bases). The CDR3 spans 13 residues. Germline lookup yields CDR1 KGHSH and CDR2 LQKENI. The V and J ends lost 8 bases and 5 bases respectively, with 14 bases between them. The CDR3 region is CASNRDGGDTQYF. CDR3 DNA sequence: TGTGCCAGCAACCGGGACGGGGGAGATACGCAGTATTTT.

This CDR3 is CASNSVGAPYNEQFF. The CDR3 DNA sequence: TGTGCCAGCAACTCAGTTGGTGCACCCTACAATGAGCAGTTCTTC. The chain is built from TRBV13 and TRBJ2-1, with unresolved D. Germline V CDR1 and CDR2: PRHDT, FYEKMQ (reference sequence). The CDR3 has 15 residues. Trimming removed 7 bases at V and 2 bases at J, with 15 bases between.

The table lists this clone with a count of one. This chain connects TRBV4-2 to TRBJ2-7, with 9 bases matching TRBD1. V dropped 1 base and J dropped 2; count of bases not matched to a gene: 6. This CDR3 region has 16 residues. Germline loops: CDR1 LGHNA, CDR2 YNFKEQ. CDR3 region: CASSQGHRDRAYEQYF. The CDR3 DNA reads TGTGCCAGCAGCCAAGGACACCGGGACAGGGCCTACGAGCAGTACTTC.

The CDR3 sequence is CASSQERGITEAFF. CDR3 sequence (DNA): TGTGCCAGCAGCCAAGAACGGGGAATCACTGAAGCTTTCTTT. V is TRBV14 and J is TRBJ1-1, with unresolved D. Germline CDR1 SGHDN, CDR2 FVKESK. The CDR3 covers 14 residues. Trimming cost V 0 bases and J 4 bases, with 9 bases left between them.

The genes are TRBV13 and TRBJ2-3; no firm D call. Per the germline V gene, CDR1 is PRHDT and CDR2 is FYEKMQ (reference sequence). This CDR3 spans 12 amino acids. The V end was cut by 7 bases, the J end by 1 base, with 6 bases between. CDR3 protein: CASTQGTDTQYF. The CDR3, as DNA: TGTGCCAGCACGCAGGGCACAGATACGCAGTATTTT.

The DNA for the CDR3 is TGTGCCAGCCAGGAGGGGGCGCAACGTGGCTACACCTTC. Translated: CASQEGAQRGYTF. V is TRBV28 and J is TRBJ1-2; 7 bases align to TRBD1. The CDR3 has 13 residues. Germline V gene lookup returns CDR1 MDHEN and CDR2 SYDVKM. After removal of 8 bases from V and 7 bases from J, the junction contained 10 bases not matched to a gene.